This T cell receptor beta chain is from a study of blood T cells in healthy people across ages. Then a second PCR, running about 7 to 11 cycles, was carried out with a sample-barcoded 5' primer and a J-beta primer mix. TCRdb recomputed calls from the 5' RACE reads with MiXCR, one row per CDR3 protein. The table has 1.5 million to 2 million distinct CDR3 sequences, less than 50% seen once. Trimming left V 2 bases short and J 5 bases short, with 22 bases between. The length of the CDR3 is 17 residues. Germline V gene lookup returns CDR1 MNHEY and CDR2 SVGEGT. This chain connects TRBV6-2 or TRBV6-3 to TRBJ2-7; maybe TRBD2 (5 bases). This TCR was recovered from a woman aged 40 to 55 in good health. Sequencing was done on a sample of blood. Written as DNA, the CDR3 is TGTGCCAGCAGTTACCGGGTGTCGGGAACAAGTAGAGACGAGCAGTACTTC. Translating gives CASSYRVSGTSRDEQYF.